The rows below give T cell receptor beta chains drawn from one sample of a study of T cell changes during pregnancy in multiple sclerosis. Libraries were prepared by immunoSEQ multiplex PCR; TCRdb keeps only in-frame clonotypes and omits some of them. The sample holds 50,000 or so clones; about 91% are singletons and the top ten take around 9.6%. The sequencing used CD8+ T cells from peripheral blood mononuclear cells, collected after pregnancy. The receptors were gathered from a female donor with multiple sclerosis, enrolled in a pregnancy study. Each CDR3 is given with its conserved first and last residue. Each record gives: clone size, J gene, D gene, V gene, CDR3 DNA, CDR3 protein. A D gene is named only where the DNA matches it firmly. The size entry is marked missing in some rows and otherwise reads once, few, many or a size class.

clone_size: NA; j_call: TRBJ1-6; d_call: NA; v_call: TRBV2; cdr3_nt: TGTGCCAGCAGTGAAGACAGGGATAATTCACCCCTCCACTTT; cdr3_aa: CASSEDRDNSPLHF
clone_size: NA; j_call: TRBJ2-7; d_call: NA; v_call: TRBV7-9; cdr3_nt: TGTGCCAGCAGTAATGACAACTACGAGCAGTACTTC; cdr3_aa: CASSNDNYEQYF
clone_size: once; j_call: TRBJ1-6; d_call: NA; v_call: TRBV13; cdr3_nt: TGTGCCAGCAGCCCCAGGGGCCGGTCACCCCTCCACTTT; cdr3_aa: CASSPRGRSPLHF
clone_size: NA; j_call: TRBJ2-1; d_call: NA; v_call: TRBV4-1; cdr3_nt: TGCGCCAGCAGCCATTCAGGCCTGGACAATGAGCAGTTCTTC; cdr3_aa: CASSHSGLDNEQFF
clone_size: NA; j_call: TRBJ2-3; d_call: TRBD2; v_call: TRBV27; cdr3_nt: TGTGCCAGCAGTCTGAAGACTAGCGGCACAGATACGCAGTATTTT; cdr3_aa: CASSLKTSGTDTQYF
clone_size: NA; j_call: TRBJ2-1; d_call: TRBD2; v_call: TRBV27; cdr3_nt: TGTGCCAGCAGTTTGGTAGCGGGGGGGTCCAGAGAGCAGTTCTTC; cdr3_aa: CASSLVAGGSREQFF
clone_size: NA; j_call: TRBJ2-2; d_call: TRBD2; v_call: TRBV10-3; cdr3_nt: TGTGCCATCAGTGACCCCGGGACTAGGAACACCGGGGAGCTGTTTTTT; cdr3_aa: CAISDPGTRNTGELFF
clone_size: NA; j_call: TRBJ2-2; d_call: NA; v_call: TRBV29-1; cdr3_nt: TGCAGCGTTCTTAGTGTTTCGAACACCGGGGAGCTGTTTTTT; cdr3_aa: CSVLSVSNTGELFF
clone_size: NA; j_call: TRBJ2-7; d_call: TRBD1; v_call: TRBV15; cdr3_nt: TGTGCCACCAGCAGAGGCGAAGAGGGGGCAGGGTACGAGCAGTACTTC; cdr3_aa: CATSRGEEGAGYEQYF
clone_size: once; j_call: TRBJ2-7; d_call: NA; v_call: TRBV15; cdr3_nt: TGTGCCACCAGCAGAGATTTAGCGAGCTCCTACGAGCAGTACTTC; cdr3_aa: CATSRDLASSYEQYF
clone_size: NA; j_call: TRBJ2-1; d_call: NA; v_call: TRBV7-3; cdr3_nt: TGTGCCAGCAGCTTATATCCGGGGGTCGACAATGAGCAGTTCTTC; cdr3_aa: CASSLYPGVDNEQFF
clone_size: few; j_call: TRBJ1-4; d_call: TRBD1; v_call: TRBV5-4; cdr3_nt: TGTGCCAGCAGCGAGAGAGCGGCAGGGGGAAAACTGTTTTTT; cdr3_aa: CASSERAAGGKLFF
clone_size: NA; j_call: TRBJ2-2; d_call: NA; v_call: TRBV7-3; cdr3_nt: TGTGCCAGCAGCTTGACCGGAGGGGTTGCCGGGGAGCTGTTTTTT; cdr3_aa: CASSLTGGVAGELFF
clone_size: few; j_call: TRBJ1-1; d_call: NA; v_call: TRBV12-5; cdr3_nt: TGTGCTAGTGGTTTCCAGGGGAGCACTGAAGCTTTCTTT; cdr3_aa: CASGFQGSTEAFF
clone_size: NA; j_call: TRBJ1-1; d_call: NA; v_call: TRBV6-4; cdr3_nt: TGTGCCAGCAGTGCAGGGATGAACACTGAAGCTTTCTTT; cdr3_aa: CASSAGMNTEAFF
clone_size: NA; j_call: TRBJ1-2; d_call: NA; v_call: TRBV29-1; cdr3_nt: TGCAGCGTTGAAGTGGACCTATTCGGGGGTTATGGCTACACCTTC; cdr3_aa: CSVEVDLFGGYGYTF
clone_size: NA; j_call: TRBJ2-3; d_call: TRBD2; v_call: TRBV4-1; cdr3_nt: TGCGCCAGCAGCTATCCAGCGGGGGCCCTAGAAGATACGCAGTATTTT; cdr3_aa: CASSYPAGALEDTQYF
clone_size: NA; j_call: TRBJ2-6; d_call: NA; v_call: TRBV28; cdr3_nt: TGTGCCAGCAGTCTTGCTGGGGCCAACGTCCTGACTTTC; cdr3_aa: CASSLAGANVLTF
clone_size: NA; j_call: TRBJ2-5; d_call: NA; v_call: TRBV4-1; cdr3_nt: TGCGCCAGCAGCTTCGGGTTTTGGACCCAGTACTTC; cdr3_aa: CASSFGFWTQYF
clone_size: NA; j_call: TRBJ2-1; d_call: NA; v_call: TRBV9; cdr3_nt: TGTGCCAGCAGCGTAGTAGGGGCTGGTGAGCAGTTCTTC; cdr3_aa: CASSVVGAGEQFF
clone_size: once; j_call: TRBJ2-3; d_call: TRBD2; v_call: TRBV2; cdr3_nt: TGTGCCAGCCGGGAGGGCGGACCCACAGATACGCAGTATTTT; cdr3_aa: CASREGGPTDTQYF
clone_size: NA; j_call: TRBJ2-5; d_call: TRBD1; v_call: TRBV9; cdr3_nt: TGTGCCAGCAGCGGACAGGGGGATGGGACCCAGTACTTC; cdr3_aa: CASSGQGDGTQYF
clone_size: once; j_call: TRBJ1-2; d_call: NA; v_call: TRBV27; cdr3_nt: TGTGCCAGCAGTTTATTTGAGGGATCCAATGGCTACACCTTC; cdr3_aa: CASSLFEGSNGYTF
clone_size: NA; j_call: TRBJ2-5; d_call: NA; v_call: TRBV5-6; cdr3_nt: TGTGCCAGCAGCTTGGTAATAGCGGAGGAGACCCAGTACTTC; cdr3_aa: CASSLVIAEETQYF
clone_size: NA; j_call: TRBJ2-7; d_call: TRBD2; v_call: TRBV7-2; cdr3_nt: TGTGCCAGCACCTCGGAGGCGGGGGGGCCCTCCTACGAGCAGTACTTC; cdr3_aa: CASTSEAGGPSYEQYF
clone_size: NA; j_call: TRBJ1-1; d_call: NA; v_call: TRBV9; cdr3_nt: TGTGCCAGCAGCGTCGAGGGTTTTAACACTGAAGCTTTCTTT; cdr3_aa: CASSVEGFNTEAFF
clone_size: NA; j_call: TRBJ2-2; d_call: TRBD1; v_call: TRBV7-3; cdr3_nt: TGTGCCAGCAGCTTAGGCCGGAAAGGACAGGCGAACACCGGGGAGCTGTTTTTT; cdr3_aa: CASSLGRKGQANTGELFF
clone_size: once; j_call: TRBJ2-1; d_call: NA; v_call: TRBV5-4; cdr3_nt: TGTGCCAGCAGCTCCCTCGGGGGGCTCTTACCCTACAATGAGCAGTTCTTC; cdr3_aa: CASSSLGGLLPYNEQFF
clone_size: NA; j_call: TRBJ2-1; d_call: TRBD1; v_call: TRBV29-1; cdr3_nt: TGCAGCGTTGCAGGGGGTAACGAAAATGAGCAGTTCTTC; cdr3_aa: CSVAGGNENEQFF
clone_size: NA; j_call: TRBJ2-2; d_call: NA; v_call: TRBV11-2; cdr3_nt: TGTGCCAGCAGCCAGGACAGCAACACCGGGGAGCTGTTTTTT; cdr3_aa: CASSQDSNTGELFF
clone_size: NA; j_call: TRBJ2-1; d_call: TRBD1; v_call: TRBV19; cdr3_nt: TGTGCCAGTAGTGACACAGGGGCCTACAATGAGCAGTTCTTC; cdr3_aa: CASSDTGAYNEQFF